This T cell receptor beta chain came from a study of T cells in Graves' hyperthyroidism and ophthalmopathy. General observations from the study: Among clonotypes expanded in thyroid above 0.001, most were also found in blood.

Details on this clonotype: Its antigen is unidentified.

There were TCR beta CDR3 regions amplified from RNA transcripts. TCR CDR3 underwent first-round RT-PCR with the HTBI primer set. From the multiplex PCR reads, TCRdb called clonotypes with MiXCR, one entry per CDR3 protein. The sample includes approximately 700,000 distinct CDR3 sequences, 15% to 20% of them seen just once. The germline CDR1 and CDR2 sequences are LNHDA and SQIVND (reference sequence). This CDR3 is built from 16 residues. V shed 6 bases, J shed 6 bases, and the junction held 8 bases outside the gene matches. The genes are TRBV19 and TRBJ2-1; 13 bases line up with TRBD2. This TCR came from a young man with Graves' hyperthyroidism. The sequenced sample was blood. This CDR3 reads CASSPGTSGMGNEQFF. The CDR3 region has the DNA TGTGCCAGTAGCCCCGGGACTAGCGGGATGGGCAATGAGCAGTTCTTC.